One and the same sample provided the 30 T cell receptor beta chains below, sequenced in a study of T-cell memory formation after mild COVID-19. Using its own MiXCR run on the 5' RACE reads, TCRdb lists one record per CDR3 protein. The sample has 280,000 or so distinct CDR3 sequences; roughly 18% are singletons. Sequenced sample: PBMCs or a T cell subset sorted from them (not recorded which). The receptors stem from a man between 18 and 35 years old who had mild COVID-19 (a few samples of this study predate the infection). Cell type and time point are not known.

This chain joins TRBV7-2 and TRBJ2-3, with TRBD2 matching 8 bases. The CDR3 consists of 16 residues. The germline gives CDR1 SGHTA, CDR2 FQGNSA. V lost 6 bases and J lost 2; bases outside the gene matches: 10. CDR3 sequence: CASRPGTRKFTDTQYF. DNA of the CDR3: TGTGCCAGCAGGCCCGGGACTAGAAAATTCACAGATACGCAGTATTTT.

The chain recombines TRBV18 with TRBJ1-6, with TRBD1 matching 10 bases. With V trimmed by 3 bases and J by 9 bases, 8 bases remained unmatched. The CDR3 covers 16 residues. Germline CDR1 is KGHSH and CDR2 is LQKENI. CDR3 region: CASSPGGDRGGSPLHF. CDR3 in DNA: TGTGCCAGCTCACCCGGTGGGGACAGGGGAGGTTCACCCCTCCACTTT.

In its sample, this clonotype was seen a few times. This chain links TRBV10-3 with TRBJ2-5; D tentatively fits TRBD1 or TRBD2 (7 bases each). V was shortened by 6 bases and J by 3 bases, with 11 bases between the two germline ends. The CDR3 sequence is 13 residues long. CDR1 is ENHRY, CDR2 SYGVKD, per germline. As DNA, the CDR3 is TGTGCCATCAGGGGAGGGACAGAAGAGACCCAGTACTTC. It codes for CAIRGGTEETQYF.

The chain links TRBV5-6 to TRBJ1-1; D is unclear. The CDR3 runs to 14 residues. V lost 0 bases to trimming and J lost 1 base, with 7 bases between them. Germline CDR1 SGHDT, CDR2 YYEEEE. The CDR3 sequence: CASSLARRNTEAFF. CDR3 coding DNA: TGTGCCAGCAGCTTGGCTCGGAGGAACACTGAAGCTTTCTTT.

In its sample, this clonotype was seen a few times. The chain uses TRBV7-6 and TRBJ2-5; TRBD2 aligns across 7 bases. Unmatched junction bases numbered 5, after V lost 0 bases and J lost 4 bases. The CDR3 contains 15 residues. The germline V gene encodes CDR1 SGHVS and CDR2 FNYEAQ. CDR3: CASSLAGGVPETQYF. The CDR3, as DNA: TGTGCCAGCAGCTTAGCGGGGGGGGTCCCAGAGACCCAGTACTTC.

The chain combines TRBV6-6 with TRBJ2-2; 8 nucleotides align to TRBD1. The CDR3 covers 17 residues. Germline CDR1 and CDR2: MNHNY and SVGAGI (reference sequence). Trimming removed 6 bases from V and 3 bases from J; junction bases left unmatched: 12. CDR3 region: CASSPALRGRDTGELFF. The CDR3 DNA follows: TGTGCCAGCAGCCCTGCCCTCAGGGGGCGAGACACCGGGGAGCTGTTTTTT.

The table lists this clonotype with a few counts. CDR3 region: CASSAYPSGPETQYF. In DNA, the CDR3 is TGTGCCAGCAGCGCCTATCCTAGCGGCCCGGAGACCCAGTACTTC. The rearrangement uses TRBV13 and TRBJ2-5; 7 bases are a match to TRBD2. The junction had 11 bases not matched to a gene; V was cut back by 5 bases and J by 5 bases. The CDR3 totals 15 residues. Germline V gives CDR1 PRHDT, CDR2 FYEKMQ (reference sequence).

In its sample, this clonotype was seen a few times. The rearrangement links TRBV20-1 to TRBJ2-7, with 7 bases identical to TRBD1. Unmatched junction bases numbered 1, after V lost 5 bases and J lost 3 bases. In germline, CDR1 is DFQATT, CDR2 SNEGSKA (reference sequence). This CDR3 is built from 11 residues. CDR3 DNA: TGCAGTGCTGGGGACAGCTACGAGCAGTACTTC. This gives the protein CSAGDSYEQYF.

The table lists this clonotype with a few counts. J is TRBJ1-1 and V is TRBV4-1, with D possibly TRBD1 on 5 matching bases. This CDR3 spans 12 amino acids. The V gene's germline CDR1 is MGHRA and CDR2 YSYEKL. V lost 4 bases and J 8 bases, leaving 11 bases between the germline ends. The CDR3: CASSRGTVEAFF. The DNA for the CDR3 is TGCGCCAGCAGCCGGGGGACGGTGGAAGCTTTCTTT.

This chain links TRBV6-2 or TRBV6-3 with TRBJ2-4, with D uncertain. Germline CDR1 is MNHEY and CDR2 is SVGEGT. The CDR3 extends over 14 amino acids. V dropped 2 bases and J dropped 0 bases, with 5 bases sitting between them. The CDR3 nucleotides are TGTGCCAGCAGTTACATAATAGCCAAAAACATTCAGTACTTC. Its translation: CASSYIIAKNIQYF.

This clonotype was seen more than once but under ten times. V usage is TRBV2 and J usage is TRBJ1-2, with D perhaps TRBD1 (6 bases). V dropped 4 bases and J dropped 2 bases, with 8 bases sitting between them. The V gene's germline CDR1 is SNHLY and CDR2 FYNNEI. The CDR3 spans 13 residues. Written as DNA, the CDR3 is TGTGCCAGCAGTGGTCAGGGGAACTATGGCTACACCTTC. Amino acid sequence: CASSGQGNYGYTF.

The chain couples TRBV7-3 to TRBJ2-1, with 11 bases lining up with TRBD2. The CDR3 totals 15 residues. From germline, CDR1 is SGHTA and CDR2 FQGTGA. V lost 6 bases and J lost 7; bases outside the gene matches: 8. The CDR3 sequence is CASSSSGGNPNEQFF. Written as DNA, the CDR3 is TGTGCCAGCAGTTCTAGCGGGGGGAACCCTAATGAGCAGTTCTTC.

This clonotype was seen more than once but under ten times. The chain uses TRBV7-3 and TRBJ2-3; TRBD2 is a possible D gene (5 bases). This CDR3 spans 13 amino acids. V was cut by 2 bases and J by 6 bases, with 9 bases left in between. The germline V gene encodes CDR1 SGHTA and CDR2 FQGTGA. The CDR3 DNA is TGTGCCAGCAGCTTATTCGGACTGGATACGCAGTATTTT. Its protein product is CASSLFGLDTQYF.

The rearrangement uses TRBV5-4 and TRBJ1-4; 8 positions match TRBD1. This CDR3 comprises 19 residues. Germline V gene sequence: CDR1 SGHNT, CDR2 YYREEE (reference sequence). V was pared by 0 bases and J by 10 bases, with 20 bases of the junction left unmatched. The chain's CDR3 is CASSLGGRGAGTGGGKLFF. DNA of the CDR3: TGTGCCAGCAGCTTGGGGGGCCGCGGTGCCGGGACAGGAGGCGGAAAACTGTTTTTT.

This clonotype was seen a few times. The chain couples TRBV10-3 to TRBJ1-4; 7 nucleotides agree with TRBD1. CDR1 and CDR2 (germline): ENHRY, SYGVKD. The CDR3 has 16 amino acids. With V trimmed by 5 bases and J by 8 bases, 14 bases remained unmatched. The CDR3 coding sequence is TGTGCCATCAGTTCGACACCGGGACAGCAAGAGGAAAAACTGTTTTTT. Amino acid sequence: CAISSTPGQQEEKLFF.

This clonotype showed up just a few times. The rearrangement uses TRBV9 and TRBJ1-3; D is undetermined. Per the germline V gene, CDR1 is SGDLS and CDR2 is YYNGEE. Trimming cost V 7 bases and J 0 bases, with 5 bases left between them. The CDR3 has 12 residues. CDR3 residues: CASGRSGNTIYF. The CDR3 region has the DNA TGTGCCAGCGGGCGCTCTGGAAACACCATATATTTT.

The V and J genes are TRBV5-1 and TRBJ2-3, with TRBD2 as a possible D gene (6 bases). The germline gives CDR1 SGHRS, CDR2 YFSETQ. With 3 bases removed from V and 2 bases from J, the gap between germline ends came to 10 bases. The CDR3 has 14 residues. In DNA, the CDR3 is TGCGCCAGCAGCTCGGAGCGGGTCACAGATACGCAGTATTTT. The encoded protein is CASSSERVTDTQYF. Complete variable domain (other parts from reference TRBV5-1 and TRBJ2-3): KAGVTQTPRYLIKTRGQQVTLSCSPISGHRSVSWYQQTPGQGLQFLFEYFSETQRNKGNFPGRFSGRQFSNSRSEMNVSTLELGDSALYLCASSSERVTDTQYFGPGTRLTVL.

The sample holds many counts of this clonotype. This chain links TRBV6-6 with TRBJ2-5; 7 bases align to TRBD1. Germline CDR1 is MNHNY and CDR2 is SVGAGI (reference sequence). The J segment lost 4 bases and the V segment lost 0 bases, leaving 5 bases of the junction unmatched. CDR3 length equals 15 residues. CDR3 bases: TGTGCCAGCAGTTACTCGAGGGCAGGGGGAGAGACCCAGTACTTC. It specifies CASSYSRAGGETQYF.

At least ten counts were recorded for this clonotype. The chain recombines TRBV11-2 with TRBJ2-1; 7 bases are shared with TRBD1. Germline CDR1 and CDR2: SGHAT and FQNNGV. V lost 1 base and J lost 6; bases outside the gene matches: 6. The CDR3 consists of 15 residues. For the CDR3, the DNA is TGTGCCAGCAGCTTAGGGTGGACAGGTATCAATGAGCAGTTCTTC. This sequence encodes CASSLGWTGINEQFF.

This clonotype was detected a few times. V and J are TRBV5-1 and TRBJ2-5, with 8 bases aligning to TRBD1. This CDR3 comprises 15 residues. V dropped 0 bases and J dropped 5; count of bases not matched to a gene: 6. The germline CDR1 and CDR2 sequences are SGHRS and YFSETQ. This chain's CDR3 is CASSLGDRRLETQYF. In DNA form, the CDR3 reads TGCGCCAGCAGCTTGGGGGACAGGAGATTGGAGACCCAGTACTTC.

The chain employs TRBV6-6 and TRBJ1-2; TRBD1 aligns across 8 bases. This CDR3 comprises 15 residues. With 5 bases clipped from V and 4 bases from J, the junction kept 9 bases outside the gene matches. Germline V CDR1 and CDR2: MNHNY, SVGAGI (reference sequence). This chain's CDR3 is CASSVWTGPGYGYTF. The CDR3 nucleotides read TGTGCCAGCAGTGTCTGGACAGGGCCGGGCTATGGCTACACCTTC.

This chain uses TRBV7-9 with TRBJ2-3; TRBD2 agrees at 10 bases. The V segment lost 2 bases and the J segment 6 bases; nucleotides outside the gene matches: 8. CDR1 SEHNR and CDR2 FQNEAQ come from the germline V gene (reference sequence). The CDR3 length is 16 residues. The CDR3 DNA reads as TGTGCCAGCAGCTTAATGGGCCAGCGGGGGGGTGATACGCAGTATTTT. Translation: CASSLMGQRGGDTQYF.

This rearrangement joins TRBV5-6 to TRBJ2-5; 8 bases fit TRBD1. Germline CDR1 and CDR2: SGHDT and YYEEEE. The CDR3 length is 15 residues. Unmatched junction bases numbered 8, after V lost 2 bases and J lost 5 bases. The CDR3 protein is CASSLAQGAQETQYF. The CDR3, as DNA: TGTGCCAGCAGCTTAGCCCAGGGGGCGCAGGAGACCCAGTACTTC. The whole variable domain, filled in from reference TRBV5-6 and TRBJ2-5, reads DAGVTQSPTHLIKTRGQQVTLRCSPKSGHDTVSWYQQALGQGPQFIFQYYEEEERQRGNFPDRFSGHQFPNYSSELNVNALLLGDSALYLCASSLAQGAQETQYFGPGTRLLVL.

This clonotype was counted a few times. The J gene is TRBJ2-3, the V gene TRBV7-2; perhaps D is TRBD1 or TRBD2 (5 bases each). V lost 8 bases, J lost 4 bases, and 10 bases lay in between. The germline V gene has CDR1 SGHTA and CDR2 FQGNSA. The CDR3 runs to 12 residues. CDR3 amino acids: CASGGFSDTQYF. The CDR3 DNA sequence: TGTGCCAGCGGGGGATTTTCAGATACGCAGTATTTT.

The rearrangement uses TRBV6-5 and TRBJ1-1, with D uncertain. The germline gives CDR1 MNHEY, CDR2 SVGAGI. V dropped 2 bases and J dropped 5 bases, with 12 bases sitting between them. CDR3 size: 14 residues. The CDR3 spells CASSYVGIGTEAFF. As DNA, the CDR3 is TGTGCCAGCAGTTACGTGGGGATTGGGACTGAAGCTTTCTTT.

This sequence joins TRBV28 and TRBJ2-7, with D perhaps matching TRBD1 or TRBD2 (7 bases each). This CDR3 is built from 14 residues. Trimming left V 6 bases short and J 2 bases short, with 14 bases between. Germline CDR1 reads MDHEN; CDR2 reads SYDVKM. CDR3 nucleotide sequence: TGTGCCAGCAGCCTCGGGGGGACAGCCTACGAGCAGTACGTC. Translated: CASSLGGTAYEQYV.

This clonotype appeared a few times. This chain joins TRBV12-3 or TRBV12-4 and TRBJ2-1, with 7 bases lining up with TRBD2. The V segment lost 1 base and the J segment 7 bases; nucleotides outside the gene matches: 7. This CDR3 is built from 15 residues. The CDR3 DNA follows: TGTGCCAGCAGTTTAGGGGCCATCGGGGGGAATGAGCAGTTCTTC. Translating it yields CASSLGAIGGNEQFF.

Only a few counts were recorded for this clonotype. The V call is TRBV11-2, the J call TRBJ2-4; D is unclear. Trimming left V 5 bases short and J 8 bases short, with 13 bases between. The CDR3 has 13 residues. CDR1 SGHAT and CDR2 FQNNGV come from the germline V gene. The CDR3 DNA follows: TGTGCCAGCAGCCGAGTAAGTCAAGACATTCAGTACTTC. Its protein is CASSRVSQDIQYF.

This clonotype was detected a few times. The rearrangement joins TRBV12-3 or TRBV12-4 to TRBJ2-3, with D hard to call. V lost 4 bases and J 0 bases, leaving 8 bases between the germline ends. This CDR3 spans 14 amino acids. The CDR3 protein is CASSSGISTDTQYF. DNA for the CDR3: TGTGCCAGCAGTTCTGGGATCAGCACAGATACGCAGTATTTT.

The V and J genes are TRBV12-3 or TRBV12-4 and TRBJ2-3; weak D call: TRBD1 (5 bases). The CDR3 covers 13 residues. Trimming cost V 7 bases and J 1 base, with 9 bases left between them. The CDR3, as DNA: TGTGCCAGCATTCTGACAGGCACAGATACGCAGTATTTT. Encoded protein: CASILTGTDTQYF.